A selection of T cell receptor beta chains follows, all from one sample in a study of control samples from healthy donors and cancer patients. TCRdb's table, derived via immunoSEQ multiplex PCR, lists solely in-frame clones and lacks some. The table lists 150,000 to 200,000 clones, approximately 92% of them singletons. The sequencing input was blood. The receptors here all came from a man younger than 35 in good health. Both conserved end residues are part of each CDR3. The D gene is left open where the match is weak. Size tells how often a clone was seen (once, few, many) or the class of an expanded clone, and some rows leave it out.

CDR3 protein: CASSQQQGGVNTEQYF; CDR3 DNA: TGTGCCAGCTCACAACAACAAGGGGGGGTGAACACCGAGCAGTACTTC; CDR3 length: 16; D gene: .; J gene: TRBJ2-7; clone size: .; V gene: TRBV18
CDR3 protein: CASSRTGNTGELFF; CDR3 DNA: TGCGCCAGCAGCCGGACAGGGAACACCGGGGAGCTGTTTTTT; CDR3 length: 14; D gene: TRBD1; J gene: TRBJ2-2; clone size: .; V gene: TRBV5-1
CDR3 protein: CASSFPGANTGELFF; CDR3 DNA: TGCGCCAGCAGCTTTCCAGGGGCCAACACCGGGGAGCTGTTTTTT; CDR3 length: 15; D gene: .; J gene: TRBJ2-2; clone size: .; V gene: TRBV5-1
CDR3 protein: CASTRSGTGSSYEQYF; CDR3 DNA: TGTGCCAGCACCAGGTCCGGGACAGGGAGCTCCTACGAGCAGTACTTC; CDR3 length: 16; D gene: TRBD1; J gene: TRBJ2-7; clone size: .; V gene: TRBV28
CDR3 protein: CASSSLGLAGHLF; CDR3 DNA: TGTGCCAGTAGTTCCCTAGGACTAGCGGGGCACCTCTTC; CDR3 length: 13; D gene: TRBD2; J gene: TRBJ2-7; clone size: .; V gene: TRBV19
CDR3 protein: CASSPSPGYEQYF; CDR3 DNA: TGTGCCAGCTCACCAAGTCCGGGCTACGAGCAGTACTTC; CDR3 length: 13; D gene: .; J gene: TRBJ2-7; clone size: .; V gene: TRBV18
CDR3 protein: CASSTGTDTQYF; CDR3 DNA: TGCGCCAGCAGCACCGGGACGGATACGCAGTATTTT; CDR3 length: 12; D gene: .; J gene: TRBJ2-3; clone size: .; V gene: TRBV5-1
CDR3 protein: CASSPLSGAGTGELFF; CDR3 DNA: TGTGCCAGCAGCCCCCTCTCGGGGGCGGGCACCGGGGAGCTGTTTTTT; CDR3 length: 16; D gene: .; J gene: TRBJ2-2; clone size: .; V gene: TRBV9
CDR3 protein: CASSQGGTFGGYTF; CDR3 DNA: TGTGCCAGCAGTCAGGGAGGGACCTTTGGGGGCTACACCTTC; CDR3 length: 14; D gene: .; J gene: TRBJ1-2; clone size: .; V gene: TRBV7-9
CDR3 protein: CASSIDREGTYEQYF; CDR3 DNA: TGTGCCAGTAGTATAGATCGGGAGGGGACGTACGAGCAGTACTTC; CDR3 length: 15; D gene: TRBD2; J gene: TRBJ2-7; clone size: few; V gene: TRBV19
CDR3 protein: CASSTGFGAFF; CDR3 DNA: TGTGCCAGTAGTACGGGATTTGGGGCTTTCTTT; CDR3 length: 11; D gene: .; J gene: TRBJ1-1; clone size: .; V gene: TRBV19
CDR3 protein: CASSHFSARGSRDYTEAFF; CDR3 DNA: TGTGCCAGCAGCCACTTCTCGGCCAGGGGCTCGAGGGACTACACTGAAGCTTTCTTT; CDR3 length: 19; D gene: .; J gene: TRBJ1-1; clone size: .; V gene: TRBV14
CDR3 protein: CASSYGTAQDTEAFF; CDR3 DNA: TGTGCCAGTTCTTACGGGACAGCCCAGGACACTGAAGCTTTCTTT; CDR3 length: 15; D gene: TRBD1; J gene: TRBJ1-1; clone size: .; V gene: TRBV6-5
CDR3 protein: CASSEDVGTGPYTGELFF; CDR3 DNA: TGTGCCAGCAGCGAAGACGTGGGGACAGGGCCCTACACCGGGGAGCTGTTTTTT; CDR3 length: 18; D gene: TRBD1; J gene: TRBJ2-2; clone size: few; V gene: TRBV9
CDR3 protein: CASSSLAGVQETQYF; CDR3 DNA: TGTGCCAGCAGCTCTCTAGCGGGGGTACAAGAGACCCAGTACTTC; CDR3 length: 15; D gene: TRBD2; J gene: TRBJ2-5; clone size: once; V gene: TRBV14
CDR3 protein: CASSFEPLNEQFF; CDR3 DNA: TGTGCCAGCAGTTTCGAACCCCTCAATGAGCAGTTCTTC; CDR3 length: 13; D gene: .; J gene: TRBJ2-1; clone size: .; V gene: TRBV12-3/TRBV12-4
CDR3 protein: CASTPLSNGNTGELFF; CDR3 DNA: TGCGCCAGCACTCCCCTCTCTAACGGAAACACCGGGGAGCTGTTTTTT; CDR3 length: 16; D gene: .; J gene: TRBJ2-2; clone size: once; V gene: TRBV5-1
CDR3 protein: CASSAGDSTDTQYF; CDR3 DNA: TGTGCCAGCAGCGCAGGAGACTCCACAGATACGCAGTATTTT; CDR3 length: 14; D gene: .; J gene: TRBJ2-3; clone size: .; V gene: TRBV9
CDR3 protein: CASSLAGDYEQYF; CDR3 DNA: TGTGCCAGCAGTTTGGCAGGGGACTACGAGCAGTACTTC; CDR3 length: 13; D gene: .; J gene: TRBJ2-7; clone size: .; V gene: TRBV28
CDR3 protein: CASSHQPRDRDVVYEQYF; CDR3 DNA: TGTGCCAGCAGCCATCAGCCCCGGGACAGGGATGTTGTCTACGAGCAGTACTTC; CDR3 length: 18; D gene: TRBD1; J gene: TRBJ2-7; clone size: .; V gene: TRBV3-1/TRBV3-2
CDR3 protein: CATEGQGGETQYF; CDR3 DNA: TGTGCCACCGAGGGACAGGGGGGAGAGACCCAGTACTTC; CDR3 length: 13; D gene: TRBD1; J gene: TRBJ2-5; clone size: .; V gene: TRBV24-1
CDR3 protein: CASSRGQGTKSYEQYF; CDR3 DNA: TGTGCCAGCAGTAGAGGACAGGGGACTAAATCCTACGAGCAGTACTTC; CDR3 length: 16; D gene: TRBD1; J gene: TRBJ2-7; clone size: .; V gene: TRBV6-2/TRBV6-3
CDR3 protein: CASSLAKGAISPLHF; CDR3 DNA: TGTGCCAGCAGCTTGGCCAAGGGGGCGATTTCACCCCTCCACTTT; CDR3 length: 15; D gene: TRBD1; J gene: TRBJ1-6; clone size: .; V gene: TRBV5-8
CDR3 protein: CASSFGTGYGYEQYF; CDR3 DNA: TGTGCCAGCAGCTTTGGGACAGGGTACGGCTACGAGCAGTACTTC; CDR3 length: 15; D gene: TRBD1; J gene: TRBJ2-7; clone size: .; V gene: TRBV13
CDR3 protein: CASSSPGTGDQFF; CDR3 DNA: TGTGCCAGCAGCTCACCCGGGACAGGGGATCAGTTCTTC; CDR3 length: 13; D gene: TRBD1; J gene: TRBJ2-1; clone size: .; V gene: TRBV5-6
CDR3 protein: CASSLMGGQTYEQYF; CDR3 DNA: TGTGCCAGCAGCTTAATGGGGGGTCAGACCTACGAGCAGTACTTC; CDR3 length: 15; D gene: .; J gene: TRBJ2-7; clone size: .; V gene: TRBV7-3
CDR3 protein: CASSSRGLSLNQETQYF; CDR3 DNA: TGTGCCAGCAGCTCCCGGGGTCTAAGCCTTAACCAAGAGACCCAGTACTTC; CDR3 length: 17; D gene: .; J gene: TRBJ2-5; clone size: few; V gene: TRBV11-2
CDR3 protein: CASSQDRDLGGYTF; CDR3 DNA: TGTGCCAGCAGCCAAGATAGGGACTTGGGAGGCTACACCTTC; CDR3 length: 14; D gene: .; J gene: TRBJ1-2; clone size: .; V gene: TRBV4-2
CDR3 protein: CASSETGRNEQFF; CDR3 DNA: TGTGCCAGCAGTGAGACAGGGAGGAATGAGCAGTTCTTC; CDR3 length: 13; D gene: .; J gene: TRBJ2-1; clone size: .; V gene: TRBV2
CDR3 protein: CASSIGTVPEKLFF; CDR3 DNA: TGTGCCAGCAGTATAGGGACAGTACCTGAAAAACTGTTTTTT; CDR3 length: 14; D gene: TRBD1; J gene: TRBJ1-4; clone size: .; V gene: TRBV27
CDR3 protein: CASSFSTDTQYF; CDR3 DNA: TGTGCCAGCAGCTTCAGCACAGATACGCAGTATTTT; CDR3 length: 12; D gene: .; J gene: TRBJ2-3; clone size: .; V gene: TRBV5-4
CDR3 protein: CASSSATGLAVYEQYF; CDR3 DNA: TGTGCCAGCAGCTCAGCGACGGGACTAGCGGTATACGAGCAGTACTTC; CDR3 length: 16; D gene: TRBD2; J gene: TRBJ2-7; clone size: .; V gene: TRBV7-8
CDR3 protein: CAISEGKAGSYTF; CDR3 DNA: TGTGCCATCAGTGAGGGGAAGGCGGGCAGCTACACCTTC; CDR3 length: 13; D gene: .; J gene: TRBJ1-2; clone size: .; V gene: TRBV10-3
CDR3 protein: CASSPTGVGSPLHF; CDR3 DNA: TGTGCCAGCAGCCCGACCGGGGTGGGATCACCCCTCCACTTT; CDR3 length: 14; D gene: .; J gene: TRBJ1-6; clone size: .; V gene: TRBV3-1/TRBV3-2
CDR3 protein: CASSLKVEANYGYTF; CDR3 DNA: TGTGCCAGCAGTTTAAAGGTTGAAGCTAACTATGGCTACACCTTC; CDR3 length: 15; D gene: .; J gene: TRBJ1-2; clone size: .; V gene: TRBV6-6
CDR3 protein: CASSPTGAGQETQYF; CDR3 DNA: TGTGCCAGCAGCCCAACTGGAGCGGGCCAAGAGACCCAGTACTTC; CDR3 length: 15; D gene: .; J gene: TRBJ2-5; clone size: .; V gene: TRBV6-4
CDR3 protein: CASSNRGRGANVLTF; CDR3 DNA: TGTGCCAGCAGCAACAGGGGGCGCGGGGCCAACGTCCTGACTTTC; CDR3 length: 15; D gene: TRBD1; J gene: TRBJ2-6; clone size: .; V gene: TRBV5-4
CDR3 protein: CASSQTLVATNEKLFF; CDR3 DNA: TGCGCCAGCAGCCAAACTTTAGTGGCAACTAATGAAAAACTGTTTTTT; CDR3 length: 16; D gene: .; J gene: TRBJ1-4; clone size: .; V gene: TRBV4-1
CDR3 protein: CASSLPGASYNEQFF; CDR3 DNA: TGTGCCAGCAGCTTGCCGGGGGCTAGTTACAATGAGCAGTTCTTC; CDR3 length: 15; D gene: .; J gene: TRBJ2-1; clone size: .; V gene: TRBV5-4
CDR3 protein: CASSLPEQFF; CDR3 DNA: TGCGCCAGCAGCCTCCCCGAGCAGTTCTTC; CDR3 length: 10; D gene: .; J gene: TRBJ2-1; clone size: .; V gene: TRBV4-1
CDR3 protein: CAWSTGSNSPLHF; CDR3 DNA: TGTGCCTGGAGTACAGGTTCTAATTCACCCCTCCACTTT; CDR3 length: 13; D gene: .; J gene: TRBJ1-6; clone size: .; V gene: TRBV30
CDR3 protein: CASSGGTGGSYEQYF; CDR3 DNA: TGTGCCAGCAGCGGTGGGACAGGGGGCTCCTACGAGCAGTACTTC; CDR3 length: 15; D gene: TRBD1; J gene: TRBJ2-7; clone size: .; V gene: TRBV5-6
CDR3 protein: CASRPEVTGPNTEAFF; CDR3 DNA: TGCGCCAGCAGGCCAGAGGTGACAGGGCCGAACACTGAAGCTTTCTTT; CDR3 length: 16; D gene: TRBD1; J gene: TRBJ1-1; clone size: .; V gene: TRBV5-1
CDR3 protein: CASSESEGEVGEAFF; CDR3 DNA: TGCGCCAGCAGTGAGTCGGAGGGGGAGGTTGGTGAAGCTTTCTTT; CDR3 length: 15; D gene: .; J gene: TRBJ1-1; clone size: .; V gene: TRBV10-1
CDR3 protein: CATSRAGGEQFF; CDR3 DNA: TGTGCCACCAGCAGAGCCGGGGGAGAGCAGTTCTTC; CDR3 length: 12; D gene: .; J gene: TRBJ2-1; clone size: .; V gene: TRBV15
CDR3 protein: CASSPGRGEKLFF; CDR3 DNA: TGTGCCAGCTCACCGGGGCGAGGGGAAAAACTGTTTTTT; CDR3 length: 13; D gene: .; J gene: TRBJ1-4; clone size: .; V gene: TRBV18
CDR3 protein: CASRQRETQYF; CDR3 DNA: TGTGCCAGCAGACAAAGGGAGACCCAGTACTTC; CDR3 length: 11; D gene: .; J gene: TRBJ2-5; clone size: few; V gene: TRBV6-5
CDR3 protein: CASSGWGLVKNIQYF; CDR3 DNA: TGTGCCAGCAGCGGGTGGGGGCTTGTCAAAAACATTCAGTACTTC; CDR3 length: 15; D gene: .; J gene: TRBJ2-4; clone size: .; V gene: TRBV3-1/TRBV3-2
CDR3 protein: CASTRGDRDGYEQYF; CDR3 DNA: TGTGCCAGCACTCGAGGGGACAGGGACGGCTACGAGCAGTACTTC; CDR3 length: 15; D gene: TRBD1; J gene: TRBJ2-7; clone size: .; V gene: TRBV6-5
CDR3 protein: CAWSVPGLTGNTIYF; CDR3 DNA: TGTGCCTGGAGTGTACCCGGACTAACGGGAAACACCATATATTTT; CDR3 length: 15; D gene: .; J gene: TRBJ1-3; clone size: .; V gene: TRBV30
CDR3 protein: CASSSEGVEQYF; CDR3 DNA: TGTGCCAGCAGTTCCGAAGGGGTCGAGCAGTACTTC; CDR3 length: 12; D gene: .; J gene: TRBJ2-7; clone size: .; V gene: TRBV12-3/TRBV12-4
CDR3 protein: CASSRRLEAQFF; CDR3 DNA: TGTGCCAGCAGCCGCAGACTAGAAGCTCAGTTCTTC; CDR3 length: 12; D gene: .; J gene: TRBJ2-1; clone size: .; V gene: TRBV7-2